The 20 T cell receptor beta chains presented below share a single source sample, sequenced in a study of blood T cells in healthy people across ages. Through a sample-barcoded 5' primer and a J-beta primer mix, a second PCR was run for roughly 6 to 12 cycles. Via MiXCR, TCRdb re-called the 5' RACE reads, giving one row per CDR3 protein. The data show around 1,800,000 distinct CDR3 sequences, with about two fifths seen just once and approximately 22% held by the top ten. Material for sequencing was blood. The source is a human donor in good health.

V and J are TRBV9 and TRBJ2-7; D ambiguous. V was shortened by 0 bases and J by 1 base, with 5 bases between the two germline ends. The germline CDR1 and CDR2 sequences are SGDLS and YYNGEE. This CDR3 is 13 amino acids long. The CDR3 loop is CASSVGHSYEQYF. For the CDR3, the DNA is TGTGCCAGCAGCGTAGGCCATTCCTACGAGCAGTACTTC. Combining the CDR3 with reference TRBV9 and TRBJ2-7 gives the whole variable domain DSGVTQTPKHLITATGQRVTLRCSPRSGDLSVYWYQQSLDQGLQFLIQYYNGEERAKGNILERFSAQQFPDLHSELNLSSLELGDSALYFCASSVGHSYEQYFGPGTRLTVT.

This clonotype was seen a few times. The chain combines TRBV29-1 with TRBJ1-2; 8 nucleotides line up with TRBD1. With V trimmed by 1 base and J by 8 bases, 6 bases remained unmatched. This CDR3 comprises 13 residues. Germline values: CDR1 SQVTM, CDR2 ANQGSEA. CDR3: CSVEGQGARGYTF. In DNA, the CDR3 is TGCAGCGTTGAAGGTCAGGGGGCGCGAGGCTACACCTTC.

This clonotype appeared a few times. The V call is TRBV28, the J call TRBJ2-1, with 10 bases that match TRBD1. Trimming took 7 bases from V and 3 from J; bases not matched to a gene: 12. This CDR3 has 17 amino acids. Germline assignment: CDR1 MDHEN and CDR2 SYDVKM. The CDR3 DNA is TGTGCCAGCACGGGAGGGATAGGGGACAGGGGCTACAATGAGCAGTTCTTC. It is translated as CASTGGIGDRGYNEQFF.

The V call is TRBV6-2 or TRBV6-3, the J call TRBJ2-4; no definite D call. V was pared by 0 bases and J by 8 bases, with 11 bases between. Germline-derived CDR1 and CDR2 are MNHEY and SVGEGT. The CDR3 has 14 residues. DNA for the CDR3: TGTGCCAGCAGTTACTCTCTCCAGTTGCACATTCAGTACTTC. Translated: CASSYSLQLHIQYF.

Only a few counts were recorded for this clonotype. Here the CDR3 DNA reads TGTGCCAGCAGCCCACCCGAGGGGGGACACCTCTCAGATACGCAGTATTTT. It translates to CASSPPEGGHLSDTQYF. The rearrangement links TRBV3-1 to TRBJ2-3, with D perhaps matching TRBD1 or TRBD2 (6 bases each). The CDR3 extends over 17 amino acids. The ends were cut back, 4 bases at V and 4 bases at J, with 21 bases in the middle. Germline CDR1 reads LGHDT; CDR2 reads YNNKEL (reference sequence).

About this clonotype itself: The junction differs from germline at one of its ends, possibly a read error. The rearrangement links TRBV6-7 to TRBJ1-6; TRBD1 matches 7 bases. TRBV6-7 is an ORF, and what it does is uncertain. The length of the CDR3 is 16 residues. The CDR3 sequence: CANQGMTGRRISPPHF. CDR3 bases: TGTGCCAACCAGGGTATGACAGGGCGTAGGATTTCACCCCCCCACTTT.

A few counts support this clonotype. The CDR3: CASSPTRTGSNYGYTF. CDR3 nucleotide sequence: TGTGCCAGCAGCCCCACAAGGACAGGGTCTAACTATGGCTACACCTTC. The genes are TRBV7-8 and TRBJ1-2; 8 bases align to TRBD1. In germline, CDR1 is SGHVS, CDR2 FQNEAQ. The CDR3 length is 16 residues. V gave up 5 bases and J gave up 0 bases; unmatched junction bases: 8.

The genes are TRBV20-1 and TRBJ2-1; D gene uncertain. The germline CDR1 and CDR2 sequences are DFQATT and SNEGSKA (reference sequence). The CDR3 covers 16 residues. V lost 3 bases and J 4 bases, leaving 19 bases between the germline ends. The CDR3 nucleotides are TGCAGTGCTAGTAATGCCGGTACCGAAATATACAATGAGCAGTTCTTC. It is translated as CSASNAGTEIYNEQFF.

The V and J genes are TRBV21-1 and TRBJ2-2. TRBV21-1 is flagged as a pseudogene. The CDR3 has 11 residues. The CDR3 sequence is CASRNTGELFF. The CDR3 region has the DNA TGTGCCAGCAGGAACACCGGGGAGCTGTTTTTT.

The chain carries TRBV10-3 and TRBJ2-7; tentatively, D is TRBD1 (6 bases). Between the trimmed V and J ends, which lost 0 bases and 3 bases, there was a span of 15 bases. This CDR3 spans 16 amino acids. Germline values: CDR1 ENHRY, CDR2 SYGVKD. The CDR3 DNA sequence: TGTGCCATCAGTGAGTCTGAGACGGGACATAACTACGAGCAGTACTTC. Translating it yields CAISESETGHNYEQYF.

This clonotype was observed a few times. The chain recombines TRBV7-8 with TRBJ2-3; unclear D gene. Germline V gene data show CDR1 as SGHVS and CDR2 as FQNEAQ. CDR3 length: 16 amino acids. Trimming removed 6 bases at V and 0 bases at J, with 16 bases between. The CDR3 DNA follows: TGTGCCAGCAGTCCCCTCAGGTGGGGAAGCACAGATACGCAGTATTTT. Its translation: CASSPLRWGSTDTQYF.

This clonotype showed up just once. The chain carries TRBV20-1 and TRBJ2-3, with D uncertain. V lost 1 base to trimming and J lost 3 bases, with 14 bases between them. In germline, CDR1 is DFQATT, CDR2 SNEGSKA (reference sequence). This CDR3 spans 15 amino acids. Here the CDR3 reads CSARVPRVVTDTQYF. The CDR3 DNA reads TGCAGTGCTAGAGTCCCCCGGGTGGTGACAGATACGCAGTATTTT.

A few counts support this clonotype. The chain links TRBV2 to TRBJ1-1; TRBD1 aligns across 9 bases. Germline V gives CDR1 SNHLY, CDR2 FYNNEI. With 6 bases clipped from V and 1 base from J, the junction kept 3 bases outside the gene matches. This CDR3 spans 14 amino acids. The CDR3 DNA reads as TGTGCCAGCAGCCAACAGGGGGCGAACACTGAAGCTTTCTTT. This sequence encodes CASSQQGANTEAFF.

The CDR3 nucleotides are TGTGCCAGCAGCCTTCGCCCCTACAATCAGCCCCAGCATTTT. Its protein product is CASSLRPYNQPQHF. This chain connects TRBV6-2 or TRBV6-3 to TRBJ1-5, with no clear D. The CDR3 is 14 amino acids. Germline values: CDR1 MNHEY, CDR2 SVGEGT. The V end was cut by 6 bases, the J end by 3 bases, with 12 bases between.

This chain uses TRBV7-9 with TRBJ2-5, with TRBD1 matching over 8 bases. V shed 5 bases and J 11 bases; nucleotides not matched to a gene: 16. There are 15 residues in the CDR3. Germline values: CDR1 SEHNR, CDR2 FQNEAQ (reference sequence). CDR3 residues: CASSRPDRGVYGQYF. Here the CDR3 DNA reads TGTGCCAGCAGCCGCCCAGACAGGGGCGTCTACGGGCAGTACTTC.

The rearrangement uses TRBV2 and TRBJ2-4, with TRBD2 identical over 9 bases. The CDR3 sequence is 13 residues long. CDR1 and CDR2 from the germline V gene are SNHLY and FYNNEI. Losses at the gene ends were 6 bases for V and 7 bases for J; bases not matched to a gene: 4. The CDR3 here is CASSYAGGNIQYF. In nucleotides, the CDR3 is TGTGCCAGCAGCTATGCGGGGGGGAACATTCAGTACTTC.

This clonotype was recorded a few times. The chain employs TRBV12-3 or TRBV12-4 and TRBJ1-1; possibly TRBD1 for D (5 bases). The CDR3 runs to 14 residues. V was cut by 7 bases and J by 1 base, with 13 bases left in between. CDR3 sequence (DNA): TGTGCCAGCACCCTGGGACGGAGGAACACTGAAGCTTTCTTT. This encodes CASTLGRRNTEAFF.

This chain links TRBV7-2 with TRBJ2-5; TRBD2 matches 8 bases. V lost 5 bases to trimming and J lost 5 bases; unmatched junction nucleotides: 16. CDR1 and CDR2 (germline): SGHTA, FQGNSA. The CDR3 length is 17 residues. CDR3 loop: CASSRIITSGFAETQYF. DNA for the CDR3: TGTGCCAGCAGCCGGATCATTACTAGCGGTTTTGCGGAGACCCAGTACTTC. Looking up the rest from reference TRBV7-2 and TRBJ2-5 gives the full variable domain: GAGVSQSPSNKVTEKGKDVELRCDPISGHTALYWYRQSLGQGLEFLIYFQGNSAPDKSGLPSDRFSAERTGGSVSTLTIQRTQQEDSAVYLCASSRIITSGFAETQYFGPGTRLLVL.

The rearrangement links TRBV20-1 to TRBJ2-1; D gene uncertain. V lost 2 bases and J lost 7, with 6 bases in between. The CDR3 is made up of 11 amino acids. Germline assignment: CDR1 DFQATT and CDR2 SNEGSKA (reference sequence). The CDR3 sequence is CSARSRNEQFF. The CDR3 DNA is TGCAGTGCTAGATCTAGGAATGAGCAGTTCTTC.

This clonotype showed up just a few times. The chain uses TRBV20-1 and TRBJ2-3; 9 bases map to TRBD2. The CDR3 runs to 15 residues. Trimming removed 5 bases from V and 4 bases from J; junction bases left unmatched: 10. The germline V gene encodes CDR1 DFQATT and CDR2 SNEGSKA (reference sequence). In DNA, the CDR3 is TGCAGTGCTGGTGGCGGCGGGGGGGCCCCAGATACGCAGTATTTT. Protein product: CSAGGGGGAPDTQYF.